This T cell receptor beta chain originates from a study of blood T cell repertoires in COVID-19. About the study: COVID-19 samples collected from the United States, Italy and Spain covered acute and convalescent phases.

Per the original data handling: Estimation of nucleated cell counts relied on the amplification of reference gene primers. Data came from immunoSEQ multiplex PCR; TCRdb stores just in-frame clones and leaves some out. V, J and clone size were drawn from that table, and D and trimming were deduced from the DNA. This table has some 150,000 clones, less than 90% appearing once. CDR1 is SGHRS and CDR2 is YFSETQ in the germline V gene. V shed 7 bases and J 3 bases; nucleotides not matched to a gene: 7. The CDR3 is 14 amino acids. Across roughly 25 US areas, participants ranged in age from roughly 18 to 95 years. Cohorts were based on clinical histories the participants reported.

The chain combines TRBV5-1 with TRBJ2-3; TRBD2 aligns across 8 bases. The material sequenced was PBMCs or T cells enriched from blood (not recorded which). This sequence was found in a human donor with acute COVID-19. The donor label of this sample is uncertain. CDR3 sequence reads: CASSGGARTDTQYF. For the CDR3, the DNA is TGCGCCAGCTCGGGGGGGGCACGGACAGATACGCAGTATTTT.